The 16 T cell receptor beta chains in this list originate from one sample, sequenced in a study of T cell responses to AZD1222 COVID-19 vaccine. This table comes from immunoSEQ multiplex PCR, and its TCRdb copy is limited to in-frame clones, with some not included. The sample holds around 91,000 clones, around nine tenths seen once. The sequences come from peripheral blood, collected on day 0 of AZD1222 vaccination. The receptors were gathered from an adult in good health.

The chain combines TRBV18 with TRBJ2-7; D might be TRBD2 (6 bases). The V end lost 6 bases, the J end lost 3 bases, and 21 bases lay between the germline ends. This CDR3 comprises 16 residues. In germline, CDR1 is KGHSH, CDR2 LQKENI. The chain's CDR3 is CASSSGTLRTFYEQYF. CDR3 nucleotide sequence: TGTGCCAGCTCGTCCGGGACTCTGAGAACCTTCTACGAGCAGTACTTC.

This clone was observed a few times. The chain carries TRBV18 and TRBJ1-5, with D possibly matching TRBD1 (5 bases). Per germline, CDR1 KGHSH and CDR2 LQKENI. Trimming pared 4 bases from V and 3 bases from J, leaving 13 bases between. The CDR3 loop spans 15 amino acids. The chain's CDR3 is CASSQLGRANQPQHF. The CDR3 DNA sequence: TGTGCCAGCTCACAGCTCGGCAGGGCCAATCAGCCCCAGCATTTT.

This sequence joins TRBV4-1 and TRBJ2-1; D tentatively fits TRBD1 or TRBD2 (5 bases each). The germline V and J ends were trimmed by 4 bases and 0 bases, with 13 bases remaining between them. The germline V gene encodes CDR1 MGHRA and CDR2 YSYEKL. The CDR3 spans 16 residues. The CDR3 protein is CASSPRGASSYNEQFF. CDR3 coding DNA: TGCGCCAGCAGCCCGCGAGGGGCCAGCTCCTACAATGAGCAGTTCTTC.

J is TRBJ2-7 and V is TRBV11-3, with D tentatively TRBD2 (6 bases). The length of the CDR3 is 15 residues. The germline V gene has CDR1 SGHNT and CDR2 YENEEA. Trimming removed 1 base at V and 5 bases at J, with 15 bases between. CDR3 sequence (DNA): TGTGCCAGCAGCTTAGGCCTAGGGACTTTGGACGAGCAGTACTTC. Its protein product is CASSLGLGTLDEQYF.

The CDR3 protein is CASSGGLGQPQHF. The CDR3 DNA is TGTGCCAGCAGCGGAGGGTTGGGTCAGCCCCAGCATTTT. This chain uses TRBV7-9 with TRBJ1-5; D not certain. Germline V gene sequence: CDR1 SEHNR, CDR2 FQNEAQ (reference sequence). This CDR3 comprises 13 residues. The germline V and J ends were trimmed by 5 bases and 6 bases, with 11 bases remaining between them.

This sequence joins TRBV3-1 (or the pseudogene TRBV3-2) and TRBJ2-7; possibly TRBD2 for D (5 bases). Germline V gene lookup returns CDR1 LGHDT and CDR2 YNNKEL (reference sequence). This CDR3 comprises 15 residues. V lost 1 base and J lost 1, with 11 bases in between. CDR3 region: CASSQGAGVSYEQYF. The CDR3 nucleotides are TGTGCCAGCAGCCAAGGGGCGGGTGTTTCCTACGAGCAGTACTTC.

This chain connects TRBV12-3 or TRBV12-4 to TRBJ1-1, with a weak D call TRBD1 (6 bases). Trimming stripped 6 bases from V and 5 bases from J, with 13 bases between. This CDR3 comprises 13 residues. CDR3 sequence: CASSPRGRTEAFF. Written as DNA, the CDR3 is TGTGCCAGCAGCCCTCGGGGGCGGACTGAAGCTTTCTTT.

V is TRBV19 and J is TRBJ1-6; possible D gene TRBD1, 5 bases. The CDR3 length is 12 residues. The germline V gene encodes CDR1 LNHDA and CDR2 SQIVND (reference sequence). With 3 bases removed from V and 9 bases from J, the gap between germline ends came to 6 bases. CDR3 amino acids: CASSIQGSPLHF. The CDR3 region has the DNA TGTGCCAGTAGTATCCAGGGTTCACCCCTCCACTTT.

The count of this clone is one. The V call is TRBV25-1, the J call TRBJ2-2, with a tentative D call TRBD1 (8 bases). CDR1 and CDR2 from the germline V gene are MGHDK and SYGVNS. This CDR3 is built from 18 residues. V was cut by 3 bases and J by 3 bases, with 20 bases left in between. This CDR3 reads CASSDIGAGTGDTGELFF. The DNA for the CDR3 is TGTGCCAGCAGTGATATTGGAGCGGGGACAGGTGACACCGGGGAGCTGTTTTTT.

The rearrangement uses TRBV7-3 and TRBJ1-1; D unresolved. V dropped 1 base and J dropped 1 base, with 4 bases sitting between them. Germline V gene data show CDR1 as SGHTA and CDR2 as FQGTGA. The CDR3 length is 13 residues. CDR3 region: CASSLSKNTEAFF. In nucleotides, the CDR3 is TGTGCCAGCAGCTTAAGCAAGAACACTGAAGCTTTCTTT.

The gene calls are TRBV9 and TRBJ2-3; 7 positions match TRBD1. The V gene's germline CDR1 is SGDLS and CDR2 YYNGEE. V lost 4 bases and J lost 6; bases outside the gene matches: 5. This CDR3 is built from 13 residues. The CDR3 nucleotides are TGTGCCAGCAGCAGACAGGGTCGGGATACGCAGTATTTT. This gives the protein CASSRQGRDTQYF.

The chain combines TRBV3-1 (or the pseudogene TRBV3-2) with TRBJ2-7; 8 bases map to TRBD1. Germline assignment: CDR1 LGHDT and CDR2 YNNKEL (reference sequence). The length of the CDR3 is 14 residues. V lost 3 bases to trimming and J lost 6 bases; unmatched junction nucleotides: 7. The CDR3 sequence is CASSHRDRLFEQYF. The CDR3 DNA follows: TGTGCCAGCAGCCACCGGGACAGGCTCTTCGAGCAGTACTTC.

The DNA of the CDR3 is TGTGCCAGCAGTTACCGGGCCCTAATCACTGAAGCTTTCTTT. As protein: CASSYRALITEAFF. This chain connects TRBV6-5 to TRBJ1-1; unclear D gene. CDR3 size: 14 residues. Germline CDR1 MNHEY, CDR2 SVGAGI. V lost 2 bases, J lost 4 bases, and 11 bases lay in between.

This clone was picked up a small number of times. This chain links TRBV10-3 with TRBJ1-1; perhaps TRBD1 as D (5 bases). This CDR3 has 12 amino acids. Germline V gives CDR1 ENHRY, CDR2 SYGVKD. Trimming shortened V by 4 bases and J by 6 bases, and 9 bases separated the two germline ends. The CDR3 region is CAISVTAAEAFF. DNA of the CDR3: TGTGCCATCAGTGTGACAGCTGCTGAAGCTTTCTTT.

The gene calls are TRBV3-1 (or the pseudogene TRBV3-2) and TRBJ1-5; D gene ambiguous. Between the trimmed V and J ends, which lost 2 bases and 0 bases, there was a span of 5 bases. The CDR3 totals 14 residues. Germline V lookup: CDR1 LGHDT, CDR2 YNNKEL (reference sequence). The CDR3 DNA reads TGTGCCAGCAGCCAAACTAGTAGCAATCAGCCCCAGCATTTT. Translation gives CASSQTSSNQPQHF.

This sequence joins TRBV12-5 and TRBJ1-1, with D perhaps matching TRBD1 (6 bases). The CDR3 is 15 amino acids. Trimming took off 2 bases at V and 11 bases at J, with 21 bases between the two ends. Germline V lookup: CDR1 LGHNT, CDR2 FRNRAP. The CDR3 coding sequence is TGTGCTAGTGGTTTGACACCGACAGGAGCCAAAGGGGCTTTCTTT. Translation gives CASGLTPTGAKGAFF.